The next 4 T cell receptor beta chains were all read from a single sample in a study of cytomegalovirus exposure and HLA in healthy donors. TCRdb's table, derived via immunoSEQ multiplex PCR, lists solely in-frame clones and lacks some. The table includes some 150,000 clones, roughly nine tenths detected once. Sequencing used PBMCs. These receptors were obtained from a man aged 18 to 29 in good health and CMV-seronegative.

The chain links TRBV14 to TRBJ1-1, with 8 nucleotides matching TRBD1. Germline CDR1 is SGHDN and CDR2 is FVKESK. Germline trimming cut 4 bases from V and 3 bases from J; bases unmatched to any gene: 10. CDR3 length: 16 residues. CDR3 DNA: TGTGCCAGCAGCCCCACCTACGGACAGGGCGACACTGAAGCTTTCTTT. Translating gives CASSPTYGQGDTEAFF.

The chain couples TRBV6-5 to TRBJ2-2; 9 bases match TRBD2. With V trimmed by 5 bases and J by 6 bases, 7 bases remained unmatched. Germline loops: CDR1 MNHEY, CDR2 SVGAGI. This CDR3 has 15 amino acids. The CDR3 sequence: CASSSGLARPGELFF. As DNA, the CDR3 is TGTGCCAGCAGTAGCGGACTAGCGAGGCCCGGGGAGCTGTTTTTT.

The rearrangement links TRBV9 to TRBJ2-5; 11 nucleotides match TRBD1. CDR3 length equals 15 residues. Germline V CDR1 and CDR2: SGDLS, YYNGEE. Trimming took 4 bases from V and 5 from J; bases not matched to a gene: 7. DNA of the CDR3: TGTGCCAGCAGCAGGGGACAGGGGGTCGGGGAGACCCAGTACTTC. Translated, it gives CASSRGQGVGETQYF.

The CDR3 nucleotides are TGCGCCAGCAGCCGAGCGGGGGCCACAGATACGCAGTATTTT. The encoded protein is CASSRAGATDTQYF. The J gene is TRBJ2-3, the V gene TRBV10-1; TRBD2 agrees at 8 bases. Germline values: CDR1 WNHNN, CDR2 SYGVQD (reference sequence). The J segment lost 2 bases and the V segment lost 6 bases, leaving 4 bases of the junction unmatched. This CDR3 contains 14 residues.